The 10 T cell receptor beta chains listed next were all sequenced from one sample in a study of cytomegalovirus exposure and HLA in healthy donors. The PCR contained 60 Vbeta and 13 Jbeta primers. TCRdb's table, derived via immunoSEQ multiplex PCR, lists solely in-frame clones and lacks some. The profile shows 200,000 or so clones, less than 85% of them singletons. The sample was PBMCs. The origin of the receptors is a man in his late teens or twenties in good health and CMV-seronegative.

This clone was counted a few times. The rearrangement uses TRBV4-1 and TRBJ1-4, with no clear D. There are 19 residues in the CDR3. The germline V and J ends were trimmed by 0 bases and 1 base, with 18 bases remaining between them. The germline V gene encodes CDR1 MGHRA and CDR2 YSYEKL. CDR3 residues: CASSQDRAGGSGTNEKLFF. Written as DNA, the CDR3 is TGCGCCAGCAGCCAAGATCGGGCGGGAGGTTCAGGAACTAATGAAAAACTGTTTTTT.

The chain joins TRBV5-6 to TRBJ2-4, with D possibly matching TRBD1 (6 bases). Germline-derived CDR1 and CDR2 are SGHDT and YYEEEE. The CDR3 sequence is 15 residues long. Between the trimmed V and J ends, which lost 6 bases and 1 base, there was a span of 14 bases. CDR3 in amino acids: CASTEQGSAKNIQYF. In DNA form, the CDR3 reads TGTGCCAGCACCGAACAGGGTTCGGCCAAAAACATTCAGTACTTC.

The V and J genes are TRBV4-1 and TRBJ1-2; the D is unclear. V was cut by 0 bases and J by 4 bases, with 6 bases left in between. The CDR3 has 13 residues. Germline-derived CDR1 and CDR2 are MGHRA and YSYEKL. CDR3 sequence reads: CASSQDSGYGYTF. The DNA of the CDR3 is TGCGCCAGCAGCCAAGATTCGGGCTATGGCTACACCTTC.

The chain joins TRBV9 to TRBJ2-5, with D possibly TRBD2 on 5 matching bases. Trimming pared 4 bases from V and 1 base from J, leaving 11 bases between. The CDR3 has 14 amino acids. CDR1 and CDR2 (germline): SGDLS, YYNGEE. This chain's CDR3 is CASSLGGFQETQYF. Written as DNA, the CDR3 is TGTGCCAGCAGCCTAGGCGGGTTCCAAGAGACCCAGTACTTC. Combining the CDR3 with reference TRBV9 and TRBJ2-5 gives the whole variable domain DSGVTQTPKHLITATGQRVTLRCSPRSGDLSVYWYQQSLDQGLQFLIQYYNGEERAKGNILERFSAQQFPDLHSELNLSSLELGDSALYFCASSLGGFQETQYFGPGTRLLVL.

The rearrangement uses TRBV10-2 and TRBJ2-3; unclear D gene. The ends were cut back, 0 bases at V and 6 bases at J, with 7 bases in the middle. The V gene's germline CDR1 is WSHSY and CDR2 SAAADI. The CDR3 totals 13 residues. In DNA form, the CDR3 reads TGCGCCAGCAGTGAGTCGTTCCGGGATACGCAGTATTTT. It codes for CASSESFRDTQYF.

A remark on this clone: It is unclear where the CDR3 begins or ends on the DNA, so no DNA is shown, and the CDR3 is as TCRdb lists it. The rearrangement links TRBV6-1 to TRBJ2-1; TRBD1 was called by the table and not checked on the DNA. The CDR3 has 14 residues if both end residues are counted. Per the germline V gene, CDR1 is MNHNS and CDR2 is SASEGT. The CDR3 is CASRSFLWLTGQFF.

This chain uses TRBV27 with TRBJ2-1; TRBD2 matches at 9 bases. Germline CDR1 MNHEY, CDR2 SMNVEV (reference sequence). The CDR3 sequence is 17 residues long. The J segment lost 8 bases and the V segment lost 3 bases, leaving 14 bases of the junction unmatched. Written as DNA, the CDR3 is TGTGCCAGCAGTTTGCAGAGAAGGCTAGCGGGAAAGGATGAGCAGTTCTTC. Translated, it gives CASSLQRRLAGKDEQFF.

This chain joins TRBV7-9 and TRBJ1-2, with a tentative D call TRBD1 (5 bases). Germline-derived CDR1 and CDR2 are SEHNR and FQNEAQ (reference sequence). The CDR3 is 14 amino acids. The V and J ends lost 3 bases and 4 bases respectively, with 12 bases between them. CDR3 nucleotide sequence: TGTGCCAGCAGCTTCGATCCGACAGTCTATGGCTACACCTTC. It specifies CASSFDPTVYGYTF.

The V gene is TRBV28, the J gene TRBJ1-5, with 8 bases matching TRBD1. Germline CDR1 is MDHEN and CDR2 is SYDVKM. Losses at the gene ends were 1 base for V and 11 bases for J; bases not matched to a gene: 10. CDR3 length: 15 residues. CDR3 sequence: CASSLFGTGRSSQHF. CDR3 in DNA: TGTGCCAGCAGTTTATTTGGGACAGGTAGATCGTCCCAGCATTTT.

The chain has TRBV28 and TRBJ2-2; no firm D call. The V end lost 5 bases, the J end lost 1 base, and 5 bases lay between the germline ends. CDR3 length equals 13 residues. Looked up from germline, CDR1 is MDHEN and CDR2 is SYDVKM. The CDR3, as DNA: TGTGCCAGCAGTCCGGGGAACACCGGGGAGCTGTTTTTT. Its protein product is CASSPGNTGELFF.